Listed here is a single T cell receptor (beta chain). Its target is unknown. This same CDR3 is encoded by further DNA sequences in the sample. The assay was immunoSEQ multiplex PCR, and TCRdb's table has in-frame clones only and misses some. The sample lists about 140,000 clones; more than 85% were seen once. This sample stems from a study of T cell responses to AZD1222 COVID-19 vaccine. General observations from the study: Two doses of AZD1222 preceded a rise in Spike-specific TCR breadth and depth.

CDR1 is KGHSH and CDR2 is LQKENI in the germline V gene. The ends were cut back, 2 bases at V and 6 bases at J, with 5 bases in the middle. The CDR3 has 11 residues. This receptor was obtained from an adult in good health. The sample in question was peripheral blood, obtained on day 0 of AZD1222 vaccination. The chain employs TRBV18 and TRBJ2-7, with D perhaps TRBD2 (5 bases). The CDR3 bases are TGTGCCAGCTCACCAGGAGGCGAGCAGTACTTC. As protein: CASSPGGEQYF.